This is a list of T cell receptor beta chains from one sample in a study of vaccination and CD4 T cells after COVID-19. TCRdb re-derived calls from the PCR reads in MiXCR, one entry per CDR3 protein. This table has around 13,000 distinct CDR3 sequences, approximately 58% appearing once. Antigens for these TCRs are unknown. The sequencing used CD4+ T cells from blood, cultured in vitro, collected before SARS-CoV-2 vaccination. The receptors derive from a human donor who had recovered from COVID-19. The CDR3 runs from the conserved cysteine through the conserved F or W. D genes are given only for firm matches. Part of the rows lack a size; the others show once, few, many or a class for expanded clones.

CDR3 length	V gene	J gene	D gene	clone size	CDR3 DNA	CDR3 protein
15	TRBV7-8	TRBJ2-7	NA	NA	TGTGCCAGCAGCTTAAGTGTTCGGGAGCTTTACGAGCAGTACTTC	CASSLSVRELYEQYF
12	TRBV20-1	TRBJ1-5	NA	NA	TGCAGTGCCGGGATTAGCAATCAGCCCCAGCATTTT	CSAGISNQPQHF
16	TRBV20-1	TRBJ2-5	TRBD1	NA	TGCAGTGCCAGCGGAGAGTGGACAGGGACATTAGAGACCCAGTACTTC	CSASGEWTGTLETQYF
20	TRBV7-8	TRBJ1-2	TRBD1	NA	TGTGCCAGCAGCTTCCCTATGTTTGGGGACAGGAGCCCCTTCAACTATGGCTACACCTTC	CASSFPMFGDRSPFNYGYTF
15	TRBV6-1	TRBJ2-1	TRBD2	NA	TGTGCCAGCAGAAATACCGGGACTACACATAGGGAGCAGTTCTTC	CASRNTGTTHREQFF
13	TRBV28	TRBJ1-5	NA	few	TGTGCCAGCAGTTCCCCGCCAAATCAGCCCCAGCATTTT	CASSSPPNQPQHF
13	TRBV27	TRBJ2-5	NA	NA	TGTGCCAGCACCCCGCTAGGCCAAGAGACCCAGTACTTC	CASTPLGQETQYF
15	TRBV24-1	TRBJ2-1	TRBD1	NA	TGTGCCACCAGTGACCTTAACCGGGACAGCAATGAGCAGTTCTTC	CATSDLNRDSNEQFF
13	TRBV15	TRBJ1-5	NA	NA	TGTGCCACCCAACGGGACAGCAATCAGCCCCAGCATTTT	CATQRDSNQPQHF
17	TRBV6-5	TRBJ2-2	NA	NA	TGTGCCAGCAGTTCCCCTGGGGTAGTCTATTCCCCCGGGGAGCTGTTTTTT	CASSSPGVVYSPGELFF
12	TRBV19	TRBJ2-3	NA	once	TGTGCCAGTAGTCCTAGTTTTGGTACGCAGTATTTT	CASSPSFGTQYF
11	TRBV19	TRBJ1-2	NA	NA	TGTGCCAGTCGGTACAACTATGGCTACACCTTC	CASRYNYGYTF
17	TRBV3-1	TRBJ2-2	TRBD1	NA	TGTGCCAGCAGCCAAATCTTAACAGGGGTGGGCACCGGGGAGCTGTTTTTT	CASSQILTGVGTGELFF
16	TRBV6-1	TRBJ2-7	TRBD2	NA	TGTGCCAGCACTCCGGGACTAGCGGTGAGCTCCTACGAGCAGTACTTC	CASTPGLAVSSYEQYF
14	TRBV7-6	TRBJ2-5	TRBD2	NA	TGTGCCAGCAGCGCGGGGGTTGGCGGAGAGACCCAGTACTTC	CASSAGVGGETQYF
16	TRBV28	TRBJ2-7	NA	NA	TGTGCCAGCAGTTTATGCGAAGCTATTTTATGTTCCGAGCAGTACTTC	CASSLCEAILCSEQYF
15	TRBV5-5	TRBJ1-5	NA	NA	TGTGCCAGCAGCTTGTCAGGGGTTGGCAATCAGCCCCAGCATTTT	CASSLSGVGNQPQHF
13	TRBV19	TRBJ2-5	NA	NA	TGTGCCAGCAGTTGGACATACCAAGAGACCCAGTACTTC	CASSWTYQETQYF
14	TRBV7-2	TRBJ2-3	NA	NA	TGTGCCAGCAGCTTAATGCGGCACACAGATACGCAGTATTTT	CASSLMRHTDTQYF
14	TRBV20-1	TRBJ1-3	NA	NA	TGCAGTGCTAGGGGAACCAACAAGAGAAACACCATATATTTT	CSARGTNKRNTIYF
16	TRBV5-1	TRBJ2-7	NA	NA	TGCGCCAGCAGCCCAAATACCGGGGCTAGCGCTCATGAGCAGTACTTC	CASSPNTGASAHEQYF
12	TRBV28	TRBJ1-5	NA	NA	TGTGCCAGCAGTTTTTACGGTCAGCCCCAGCATTTT	CASSFYGQPQHF
14	TRBV6-1	TRBJ2-2	TRBD1	NA	TGTGCCAGCCTAGAAACAGGGGCGTATAGGGAGCTGTTTTTT	CASLETGAYRELFF
16	TRBV4-3	TRBJ1-2	NA	NA	TGCGCCAGCAGCCAAGATCGAACTTCCACCCTCTATGGCTACACCTTC	CASSQDRTSTLYGYTF
15	TRBV20-1	TRBJ2-7	TRBD1	few	TGCAGTGCTAGAGATGGGGGACAGGGGTTCTCCGAGCAGTACTTC	CSARDGGQGFSEQYF
16	TRBV20-1	TRBJ2-5	NA	NA	TGCAGTGCTAGAGATCTTCTGACGGGGAGTCAAGAGACCCAGTACTTC	CSARDLLTGSQETQYF
14	TRBV20-1	TRBJ1-2	NA	few	TGCAGTGCTAGGACTGGCAGTTCTAACTATGGCTACACCTTC	CSARTGSSNYGYTF
15	TRBV7-3	TRBJ2-2	NA	NA	TGTGCCAGCAGCCCCCGGACTGTCAGAACCGGGGAGCTGTTTTTT	CASSPRTVRTGELFF
11	TRBV14	TRBJ2-4	NA	medium-sized	TGTGCCAGCAGCCAAGCCAACATTCAGTACTTC	CASSQANIQYF
13	TRBV6-5	TRBJ1-6	NA	NA	TGTGCCAGCAGATTAGTCGAACGGTCACCCCTCCACTTT	CASRLVERSPLHF